This TCR beta chain was sequenced for a study of neurological immune-mediated disorders. The sample holds many counts of this clonotype. This CDR3 region has 13 residues. V trimming: 4 bases; J trimming: 4 bases; junction bases outside the gene matches: 1. CDR1 and CDR2 (germline): KGHSH, LQKENI. TCRdb ran MiXCR on the 5' RACE reads and lists one entry per CDR3 protein. This table holds 80,000 to 100,000 distinct CDR3 sequences, 3.5% found once. Sequencing was done on a sample of PBMCs. This TCR came from a woman aged 45-60 years with multiple sclerosis. This rearrangement joins TRBV18 to TRBJ2-1; 7 nucleotides line up with TRBD2. The CDR3 loop reads CASSQRGYNEQFF. Here the CDR3 DNA reads TGTGCCAGCTCACAGCGGGGTTACAATGAGCAGTTCTTC.